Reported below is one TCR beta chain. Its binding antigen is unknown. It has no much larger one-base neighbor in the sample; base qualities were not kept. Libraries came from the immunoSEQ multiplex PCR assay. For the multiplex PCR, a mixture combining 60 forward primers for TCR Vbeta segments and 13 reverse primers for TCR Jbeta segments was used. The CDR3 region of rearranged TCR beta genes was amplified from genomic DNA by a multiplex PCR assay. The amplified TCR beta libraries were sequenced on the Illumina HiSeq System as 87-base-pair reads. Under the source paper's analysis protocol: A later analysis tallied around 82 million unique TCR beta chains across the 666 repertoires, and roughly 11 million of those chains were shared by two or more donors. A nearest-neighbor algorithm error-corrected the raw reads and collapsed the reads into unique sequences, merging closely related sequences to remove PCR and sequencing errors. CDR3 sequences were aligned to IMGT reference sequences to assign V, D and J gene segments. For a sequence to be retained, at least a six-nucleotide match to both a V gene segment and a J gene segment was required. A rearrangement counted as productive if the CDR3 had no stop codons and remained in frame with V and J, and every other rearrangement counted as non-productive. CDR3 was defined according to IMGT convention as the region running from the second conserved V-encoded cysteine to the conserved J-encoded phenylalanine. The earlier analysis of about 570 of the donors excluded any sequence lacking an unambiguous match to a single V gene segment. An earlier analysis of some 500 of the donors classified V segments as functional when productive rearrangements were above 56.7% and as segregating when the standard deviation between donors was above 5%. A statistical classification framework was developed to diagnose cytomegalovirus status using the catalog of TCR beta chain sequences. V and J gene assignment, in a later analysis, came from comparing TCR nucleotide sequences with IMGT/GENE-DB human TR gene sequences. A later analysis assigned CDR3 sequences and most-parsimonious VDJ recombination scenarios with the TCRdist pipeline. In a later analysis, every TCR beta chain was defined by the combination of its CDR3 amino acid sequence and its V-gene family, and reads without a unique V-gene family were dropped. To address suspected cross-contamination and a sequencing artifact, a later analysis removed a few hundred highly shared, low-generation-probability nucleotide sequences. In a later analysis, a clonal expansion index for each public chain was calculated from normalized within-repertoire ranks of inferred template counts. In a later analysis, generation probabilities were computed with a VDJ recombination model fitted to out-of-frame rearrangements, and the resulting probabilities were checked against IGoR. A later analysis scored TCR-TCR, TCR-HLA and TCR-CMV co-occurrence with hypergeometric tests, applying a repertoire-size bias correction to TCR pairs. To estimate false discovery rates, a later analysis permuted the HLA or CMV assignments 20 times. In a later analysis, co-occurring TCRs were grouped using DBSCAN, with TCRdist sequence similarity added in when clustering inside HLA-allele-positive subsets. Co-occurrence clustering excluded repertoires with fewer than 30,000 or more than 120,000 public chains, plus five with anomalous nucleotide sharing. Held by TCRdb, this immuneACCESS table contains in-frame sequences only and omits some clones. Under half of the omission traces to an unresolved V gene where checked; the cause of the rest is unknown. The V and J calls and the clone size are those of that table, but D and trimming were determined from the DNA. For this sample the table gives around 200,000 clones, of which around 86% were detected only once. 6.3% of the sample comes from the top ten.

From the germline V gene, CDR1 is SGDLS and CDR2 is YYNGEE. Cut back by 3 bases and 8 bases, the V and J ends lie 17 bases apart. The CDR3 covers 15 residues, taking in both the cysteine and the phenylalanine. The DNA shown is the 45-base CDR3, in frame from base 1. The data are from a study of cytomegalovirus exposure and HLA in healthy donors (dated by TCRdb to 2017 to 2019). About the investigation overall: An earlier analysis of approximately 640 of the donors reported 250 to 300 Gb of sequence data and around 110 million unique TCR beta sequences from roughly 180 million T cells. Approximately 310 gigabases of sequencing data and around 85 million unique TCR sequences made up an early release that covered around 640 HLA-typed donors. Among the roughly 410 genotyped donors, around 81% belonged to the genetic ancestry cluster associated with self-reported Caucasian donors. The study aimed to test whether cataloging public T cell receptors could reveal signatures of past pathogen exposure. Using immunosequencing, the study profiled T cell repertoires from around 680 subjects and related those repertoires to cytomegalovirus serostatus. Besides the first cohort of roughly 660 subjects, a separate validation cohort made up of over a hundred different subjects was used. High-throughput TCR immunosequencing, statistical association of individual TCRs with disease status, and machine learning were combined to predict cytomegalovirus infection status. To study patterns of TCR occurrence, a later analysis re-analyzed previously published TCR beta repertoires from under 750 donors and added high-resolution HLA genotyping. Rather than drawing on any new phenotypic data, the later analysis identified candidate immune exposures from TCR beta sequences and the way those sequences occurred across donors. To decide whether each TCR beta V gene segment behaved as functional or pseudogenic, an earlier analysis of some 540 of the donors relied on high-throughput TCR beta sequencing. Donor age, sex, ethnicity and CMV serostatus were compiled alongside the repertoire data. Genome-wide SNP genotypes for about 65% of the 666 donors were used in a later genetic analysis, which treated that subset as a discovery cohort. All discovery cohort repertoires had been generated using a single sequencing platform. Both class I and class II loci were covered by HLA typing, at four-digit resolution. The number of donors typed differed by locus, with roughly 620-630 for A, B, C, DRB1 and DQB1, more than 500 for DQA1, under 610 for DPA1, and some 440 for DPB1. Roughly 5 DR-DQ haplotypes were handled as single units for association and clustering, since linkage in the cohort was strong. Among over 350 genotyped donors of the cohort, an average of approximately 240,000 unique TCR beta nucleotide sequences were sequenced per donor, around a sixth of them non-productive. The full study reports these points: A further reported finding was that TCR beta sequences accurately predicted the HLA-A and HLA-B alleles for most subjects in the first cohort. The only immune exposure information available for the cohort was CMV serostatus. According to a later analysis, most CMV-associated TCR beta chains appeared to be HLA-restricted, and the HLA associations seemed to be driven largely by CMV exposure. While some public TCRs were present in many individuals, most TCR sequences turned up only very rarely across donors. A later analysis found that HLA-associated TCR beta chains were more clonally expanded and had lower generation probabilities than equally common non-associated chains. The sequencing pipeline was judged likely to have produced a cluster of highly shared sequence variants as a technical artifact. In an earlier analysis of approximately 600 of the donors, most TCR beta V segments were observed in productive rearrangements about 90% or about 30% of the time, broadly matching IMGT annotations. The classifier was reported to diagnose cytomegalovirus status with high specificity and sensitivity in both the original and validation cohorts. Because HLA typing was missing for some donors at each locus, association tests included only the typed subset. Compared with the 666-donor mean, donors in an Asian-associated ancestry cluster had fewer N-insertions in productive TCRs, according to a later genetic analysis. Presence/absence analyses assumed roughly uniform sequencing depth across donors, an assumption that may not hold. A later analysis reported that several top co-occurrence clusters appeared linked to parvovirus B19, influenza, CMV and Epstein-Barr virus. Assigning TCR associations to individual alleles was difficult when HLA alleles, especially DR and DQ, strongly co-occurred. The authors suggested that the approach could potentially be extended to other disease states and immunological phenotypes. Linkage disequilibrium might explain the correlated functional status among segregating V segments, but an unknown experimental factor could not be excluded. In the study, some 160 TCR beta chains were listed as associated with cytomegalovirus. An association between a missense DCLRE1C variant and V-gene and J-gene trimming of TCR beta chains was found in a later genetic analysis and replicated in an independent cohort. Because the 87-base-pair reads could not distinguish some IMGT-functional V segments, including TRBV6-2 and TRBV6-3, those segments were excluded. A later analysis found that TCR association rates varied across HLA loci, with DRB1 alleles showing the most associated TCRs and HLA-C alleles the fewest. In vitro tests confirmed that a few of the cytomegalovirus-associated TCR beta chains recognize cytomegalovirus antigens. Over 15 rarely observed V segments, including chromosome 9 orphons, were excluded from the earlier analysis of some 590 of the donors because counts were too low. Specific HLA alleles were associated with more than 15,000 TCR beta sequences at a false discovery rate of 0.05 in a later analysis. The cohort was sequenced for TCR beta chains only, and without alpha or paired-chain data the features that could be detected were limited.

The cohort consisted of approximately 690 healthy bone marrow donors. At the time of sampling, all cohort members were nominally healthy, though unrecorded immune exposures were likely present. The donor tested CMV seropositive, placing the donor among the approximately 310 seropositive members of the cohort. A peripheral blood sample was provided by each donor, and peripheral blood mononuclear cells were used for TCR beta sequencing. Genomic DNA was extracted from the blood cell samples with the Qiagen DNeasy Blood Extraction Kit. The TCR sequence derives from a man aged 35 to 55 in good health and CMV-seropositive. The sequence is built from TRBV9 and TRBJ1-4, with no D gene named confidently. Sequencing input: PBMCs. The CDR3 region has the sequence CASSASEGGYEKLFF. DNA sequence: TGTGCCAGCAGCGCCTCGGAGGGAGGCTACGAAAAACTGTTTTTT.